Below are 26 T cell receptor beta chains sequenced from a single sample in a study of T cells in Graves' hyperthyroidism and ophthalmopathy. Template material for amplifying TCR beta CDR3 regions consisted of RNA transcripts. When the TCR CDR3 underwent first-round RT-PCR, the HTBI primer set was used. TCRdb reprocessed the multiplex PCR reads with MiXCR, giving one entry per CDR3 protein. The sample consists of about 620,000 distinct CDR3 sequences, around 15% of them appearing once. Sequencing was carried out using blood. These receptors were taken from a woman under 40 with Graves' hyperthyroidism.

There are many counts of this clonotype. The chain has TRBV28 and TRBJ2-7, with a weak D call TRBD2 (7 bases). The CDR3 contains 14 residues. The germline V gene has CDR1 MDHEN and CDR2 SYDVKM. Trimming left V 4 bases short and J 2 bases short, with 12 bases between. CDR3 residues: CASSSGGRTYEQYF. The CDR3 nucleotides read TGTGCCAGCAGTTCGGGGGGCAGAACCTACGAGCAGTACTTC.

In its sample, this clonotype was seen a few times. CDR3 nucleotides: TGTGCCAGCGGGGAGCGGAGCGGGGGGGATACGCAGTATTTT. It translates to CASGERSGGDTQYF. The chain is built from TRBV9 and TRBJ2-3; 9 nucleotides align to TRBD2. The CDR3 covers 14 residues. Germline CDR1 reads SGDLS; CDR2 reads YYNGEE. Trimming removed 7 bases from V and 6 bases from J; junction bases left unmatched: 9. Based on the CDR3 plus reference TRBV9 and TRBJ2-3, the full variable domain is DSGVTQTPKHLITATGQRVTLRCSPRSGDLSVYWYQQSLDQGLQFLIQYYNGEERAKGNILERFSAQQFPDLHSELNLSSLELGDSALYFCASGERSGGDTQYFGPGTRLTVL.

This clonotype occurred a few times. The chain employs TRBV5-1 and TRBJ2-3, with unresolved D. This CDR3 has 17 residues. Trimming stripped 0 bases from V and 0 bases from J, with 14 bases between. Germline assignment: CDR1 SGHRS and CDR2 YFSETQ. The DNA of the CDR3 is TGCGCCAGCAGCTTGGTCGTCCACCTTCGGAGCACAGATACGCAGTATTTT. Translation: CASSLVVHLRSTDTQYF.

The J gene is TRBJ2-3, the V gene TRBV20-1; D gene unclear. Trimming removed 5 bases from V and 1 base from J, with 4 bases in between. The germline V gene encodes CDR1 DFQATT and CDR2 SNEGSKA (reference sequence). The CDR3 has 11 amino acids. The CDR3 is CSAVGTDTQYF. In DNA, the CDR3 is TGCAGTGCTGTAGGCACAGATACGCAGTATTTT.

This clonotype was detected a few times. The chain has TRBV2 and TRBJ2-4; 11 nucleotides align to TRBD2. The CDR3 loop spans 16 amino acids. Trimming took 4 bases from V and 6 from J; bases not matched to a gene: 8. Germline V gene lookup returns CDR1 SNHLY and CDR2 FYNNEI. The CDR3 sequence: CASSATSGSLINIQYF. The DNA for the CDR3 is TGTGCCAGCAGTGCAACTAGCGGGAGTTTGATAAACATTCAGTACTTC.

The V gene is TRBV7-2, the J gene TRBJ2-7; 8 nucleotides line up with TRBD2. Germline CDR1 SGHTA, CDR2 FQGNSA. The J segment lost 3 bases and the V segment lost 5 bases, leaving 9 bases of the junction unmatched. The CDR3 covers 15 residues. The CDR3 sequence is CASSTQRGGGYEQYF. As DNA, the CDR3 is TGTGCCAGCAGCACACAACGGGGGGGGGGCTACGAGCAGTACTTC.

The chain has TRBV4-2 and TRBJ2-5, with D possibly matching TRBD2 (5 bases). V was shortened by 1 base and J by 5 bases, with 14 bases between the two germline ends. Germline V CDR1 and CDR2: LGHNA, YNFKEQ. The CDR3 covers 15 residues. The CDR3 is CASSQGTVQDETQYF. CDR3 DNA: TGTGCCAGCAGCCAAGGGACTGTCCAAGACGAGACCCAGTACTTC.

This clonotype was counted at least ten times. This chain links TRBV28 with TRBJ2-6, with a weak D call TRBD1 (6 bases). Germline assignment: CDR1 MDHEN and CDR2 SYDVKM. Between the trimmed V and J ends, which lost 6 bases and 2 bases, there was a span of 8 bases. The CDR3 sequence is 14 residues long. In DNA form, the CDR3 reads TGTGCCAGCAGGAACAGGGCTGGGGCCAACGTCCTGACTTTC. Its protein product is CASRNRAGANVLTF.

This clonotype was recorded many times. The chain joins TRBV18 to TRBJ1-1, with D hard to call. Per the germline V gene, CDR1 is KGHSH and CDR2 is LQKENI. The CDR3 runs 12 residues. The V gene lost 3 bases and the J gene lost 3 bases, with 5 bases spanning the gap. The DNA of the CDR3 is TGTGCCAGCTCACCGCCATACACTGAAGCTTTCTTT. Amino acid sequence: CASSPPYTEAFF.

The chain recombines TRBV5-4 with TRBJ2-5; D call uncertain. Trimming cost V 4 bases and J 3 bases, with 13 bases left between them. Germline-derived CDR1 and CDR2 are SGHNT and YYREEE (reference sequence). This CDR3 is built from 14 residues. The CDR3 sequence: CASSHYQRKETQYF. In DNA, the CDR3 is TGTGCCAGCAGCCACTACCAAAGGAAAGAGACCCAGTACTTC.

This clonotype was recorded a few times. This chain joins TRBV9 and TRBJ2-7, with D tentatively TRBD1 (6 bases). From germline, CDR1 is SGDLS and CDR2 YYNGEE. The V and J ends lost 4 bases and 3 bases respectively, with 14 bases between them. CDR3 length equals 14 residues. This CDR3 reads CASSPLTGFYEQYF. The CDR3 DNA is TGTGCCAGCAGCCCACTTACAGGGTTCTACGAGCAGTACTTC.

This clonotype was seen a handful of times. V usage is TRBV6-1 and J usage is TRBJ1-1; D remains ambiguous. The CDR3 is 14 amino acids. Trimming shortened V by 6 bases and J by 2 bases, and 13 bases separated the two germline ends. Germline loops: CDR1 MNHNS, CDR2 SASEGT. The CDR3 bases are TGTGCCAGCAGCCTTCACGGGCTAAACACTGAAGCTTTCTTT. This gives the protein CASSLHGLNTEAFF.

CDR3 sequence: CASSIGDSEAFF. DNA for the CDR3: TGTGCCAGTAGTATCGGGGACAGTGAAGCTTTCTTT. The chain employs TRBV19 and TRBJ1-1, with 7 bases matching TRBD1. The germline gives CDR1 LNHDA, CDR2 SQIVND (reference sequence). The CDR3 is made up of 12 amino acids. Germline trimming cut 3 bases from V and 7 bases from J; bases unmatched to any gene: 2.

There are a few counts of this clonotype. V and J are TRBV29-1 and TRBJ1-2; 9 positions match TRBD1. This CDR3 comprises 13 residues. V gave up 5 bases and J gave up 8 bases; unmatched junction bases: 9. Per germline, CDR1 SQVTM and CDR2 ANQGSEA. CDR3 in amino acids: CSVRDRVLEGYTF. DNA of the CDR3: TGCAGCGTTCGGGACAGGGTCTTGGAAGGCTACACCTTC.

This clonotype was counted at least ten times. The chain combines TRBV28 with TRBJ2-7; possibly TRBD2 for D (6 bases). The CDR3 contains 14 residues. The V end was cut by 3 bases, the J end by 6 bases, with 15 bases between. CDR1 is MDHEN and CDR2 is SYDVKM in the germline V gene. CDR3 nucleotides: TGTGCCAGCAGTTTCAGCGGGTTAACGGGCGAGCAGTACTTC. It is translated as CASSFSGLTGEQYF.

This clonotype was observed many times. The V gene is TRBV12-3 or TRBV12-4, the J gene TRBJ2-5; a possible D gene is TRBD2 (5 bases). V was cut by 4 bases and J by 5 bases, with 14 bases left in between. CDR3 size: 14 residues. CDR3 in amino acids: CASSSPLGWETQYF. Written as DNA, the CDR3 is TGTGCCAGCAGTTCCCCACTAGGCTGGGAGACCCAGTACTTC.

The chain links TRBV7-2 to TRBJ2-7, with TRBD2 matching over 12 bases. Germline CDR1 SGHTA, CDR2 FQGNSA. This CDR3 contains 19 residues. V dropped 2 bases and J dropped 4; count of bases not matched to a gene: 15. CDR3 protein: CASSLYLLAGGPVIYEQYF. The CDR3 DNA reads as TGTGCCAGCAGCTTATATCTTCTAGCGGGAGGGCCGGTTATTTACGAGCAGTACTTC.

The V call is TRBV11-3, the J call TRBJ2-3, with a possible D match to TRBD2 (6 bases). With 4 bases removed from V and 4 bases from J, the gap between germline ends came to 12 bases. Germline V gene lookup returns CDR1 SGHNT and CDR2 YENEEA. CDR3 length: 14 residues. The CDR3 DNA reads as TGTGCCAGCAGCTCCCGACTAGGTGCAGATACGCAGTATTTT. Translated, it gives CASSSRLGADTQYF.

V and J are TRBV9 and TRBJ2-7; D gene ambiguous. Germline CDR1 is SGDLS and CDR2 is YYNGEE. V was shortened by 2 bases and J by 1 base, with 10 bases between the two germline ends. The CDR3 loop spans 14 amino acids. DNA of the CDR3: TGTGCCAGCAGCGTGACGAGTCAGTCCTACGAGCAGTACTTC. It translates to CASSVTSQSYEQYF.

Comment on this clonotype: It may be a read error: a sequence one base away is much more abundant. The chain recombines TRBV18 with TRBJ2-7; D is uncertain. Germline V CDR1 and CDR2: KGHSH, LQKENI. This CDR3 is 14 amino acids long. The CDR3 protein is CASSPPVSLYKQYF. For the CDR3, the DNA is TGTGCCAGCTCACCACCCGTATCCCTCTACAAGCAGTACTTC.

This clonotype was detected a few times. The chain couples TRBV4-2 to TRBJ2-1; D ambiguous. V dropped 1 base and J dropped 3 bases, with 13 bases sitting between them. CDR3 length equals 16 residues. Germline loops: CDR1 LGHNA, CDR2 YNFKEQ. CDR3 in DNA: TGTGCCAGCAGCCAAGGGGTACTACTTAACTACAATGAGCAGTTCTTC. Translating gives CASSQGVLLNYNEQFF.

This clonotype was counted at least ten times. V is TRBV30 and J is TRBJ1-5; TRBD1 might be the D (6 bases). V was shortened by 2 bases and J by 6 bases, with 14 bases between the two germline ends. This CDR3 has 14 amino acids. Per germline, CDR1 GTSNPN and CDR2 SVGIG (reference sequence). Here the CDR3 reads CAWSTGHGAQPQHF. CDR3 nucleotide sequence: TGTGCCTGGAGTACGGGACACGGGGCTCAGCCCCAGCATTTT. Supplemented by reference TRBV30 and TRBJ1-5, the full variable domain reads SQTIHQWPATLVQPVGSPLSLECTVEGTSNPNLYWYRQAAGRGLQLLFYSVGIGQISSEVPQNLSASRPQDRQFILSSKKLLLSDSGFYLCAWSTGHGAQPQHFGDGTRLSIL.

The chain employs TRBV4-1 and TRBJ2-1; D call uncertain. The germline V gene encodes CDR1 MGHRA and CDR2 YSYEKL. The CDR3 runs 14 residues. V was trimmed by 0 bases and J by 4 bases, leaving 7 bases between them. CDR3 protein: CASSQEGVYNEQFF. The DNA for the CDR3 is TGCGCCAGCAGCCAAGAAGGAGTTTACAATGAGCAGTTCTTC.

The chain uses TRBV27 and TRBJ2-7; D remains unclear. V dropped 7 bases and J dropped 4 bases, with 23 bases sitting between them. Germline CDR1 reads MNHEY; CDR2 reads SMNVEV (reference sequence). This CDR3 is built from 16 residues. The CDR3 spells CASTSPSQLARYEQYF. The CDR3 DNA reads as TGTGCCAGCACCTCCCCATCACAGTTAGCTAGGTACGAGCAGTACTTC.

This clonotype came up many times. The chain's CDR3 is CASSLQGSTDTQYF. The CDR3 coding sequence is TGTGCCAGCAGTTTACAGGGTAGCACAGATACGCAGTATTTT. The V gene is TRBV27, the J gene TRBJ2-3, with D perhaps matching TRBD1 (5 bases). V lost 2 bases, J lost 0 bases, and 6 bases lay in between. The CDR3 contains 14 residues. The germline V gene encodes CDR1 MNHEY and CDR2 SMNVEV (reference sequence).

In this sample, this clonotype turned up many times. The genes are TRBV30 and TRBJ1-2; D gene uncertain. Germline V lookup: CDR1 GTSNPN, CDR2 SVGIG (reference sequence). The CDR3 is 12 residues long. Trimming left V 4 bases short and J 0 bases short, with 6 bases between. Written as DNA, the CDR3 is TGTGCCTGGACCAACACTAACTATGGCTACACCTTC. Translating gives CAWTNTNYGYTF.